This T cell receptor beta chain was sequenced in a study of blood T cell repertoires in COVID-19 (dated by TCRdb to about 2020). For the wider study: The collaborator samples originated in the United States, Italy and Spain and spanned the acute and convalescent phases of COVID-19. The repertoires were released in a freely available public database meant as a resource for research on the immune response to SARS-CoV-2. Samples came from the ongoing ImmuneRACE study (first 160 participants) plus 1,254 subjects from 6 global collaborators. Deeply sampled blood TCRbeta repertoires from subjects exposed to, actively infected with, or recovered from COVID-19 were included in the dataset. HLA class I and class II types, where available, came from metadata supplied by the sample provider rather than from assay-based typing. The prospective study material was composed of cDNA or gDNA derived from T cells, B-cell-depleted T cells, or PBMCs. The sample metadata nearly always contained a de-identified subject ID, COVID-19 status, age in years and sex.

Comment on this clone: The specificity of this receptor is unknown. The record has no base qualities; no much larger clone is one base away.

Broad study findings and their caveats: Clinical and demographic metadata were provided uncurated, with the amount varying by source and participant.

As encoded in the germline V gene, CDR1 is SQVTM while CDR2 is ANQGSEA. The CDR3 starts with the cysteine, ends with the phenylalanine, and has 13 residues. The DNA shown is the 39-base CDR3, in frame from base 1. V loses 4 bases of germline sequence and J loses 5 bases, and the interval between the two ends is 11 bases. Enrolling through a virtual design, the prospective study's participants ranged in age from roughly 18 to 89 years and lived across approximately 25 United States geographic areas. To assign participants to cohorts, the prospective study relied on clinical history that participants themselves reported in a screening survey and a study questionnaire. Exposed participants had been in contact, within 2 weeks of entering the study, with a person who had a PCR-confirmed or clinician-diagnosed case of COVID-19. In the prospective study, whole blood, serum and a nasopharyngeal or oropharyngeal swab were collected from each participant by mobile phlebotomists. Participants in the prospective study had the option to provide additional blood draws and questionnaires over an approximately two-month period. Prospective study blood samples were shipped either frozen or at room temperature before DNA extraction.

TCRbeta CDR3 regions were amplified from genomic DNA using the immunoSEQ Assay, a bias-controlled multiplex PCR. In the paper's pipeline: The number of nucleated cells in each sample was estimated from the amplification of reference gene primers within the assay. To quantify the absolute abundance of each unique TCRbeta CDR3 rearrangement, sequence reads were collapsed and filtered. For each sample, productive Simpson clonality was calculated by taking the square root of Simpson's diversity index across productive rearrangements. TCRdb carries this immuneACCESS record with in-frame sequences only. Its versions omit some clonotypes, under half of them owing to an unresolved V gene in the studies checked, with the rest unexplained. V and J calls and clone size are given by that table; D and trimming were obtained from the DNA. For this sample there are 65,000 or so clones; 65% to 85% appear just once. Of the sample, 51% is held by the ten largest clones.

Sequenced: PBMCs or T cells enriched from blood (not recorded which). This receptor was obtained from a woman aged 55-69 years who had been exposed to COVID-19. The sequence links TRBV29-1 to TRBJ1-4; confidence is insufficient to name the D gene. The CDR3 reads CSVGEGANEKLFF. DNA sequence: TGCAGCGTTGGGGAGGGAGCAAATGAAAAACTGTTTTTT.